Sequencing of this T cell receptor (beta chain) was carried out in a study of blood T cell repertoires in COVID-19. Study-level information: Sample material is recorded as cDNA or gDNA derived from T cells, B-cell-depleted T cells, or PBMCs.

Original methodology: Estimation of nucleated cell counts was performed using reference gene primer amplification. Clones were read by immunoSEQ multiplex PCR, and TCRdb kept only the in-frame ones, dropping some. That table furnishes V, J and clone size, whereas the DNA furnished D and trimming. The data contain about 240,000 clones, 88% of them singletons. The V and J ends lost 8 bases and 7 bases respectively, with 21 bases between them. The CDR3 totals 15 residues. CDR1 and CDR2 (germline): ENHRY, SYGVKD. The chain carries TRBV10-3 and TRBJ2-1, with D tentatively TRBD1 (5 bases). The clonotype originates from a woman under 40 with acute or convalescent COVID-19. The specimen was peripheral blood. The chain's CDR3 is CAIGGLGVPLNEQFF. In DNA form, the CDR3 reads TGTGCCATCGGTGGGCTAGGGGTTCCATTAAATGAGCAGTTCTTC.